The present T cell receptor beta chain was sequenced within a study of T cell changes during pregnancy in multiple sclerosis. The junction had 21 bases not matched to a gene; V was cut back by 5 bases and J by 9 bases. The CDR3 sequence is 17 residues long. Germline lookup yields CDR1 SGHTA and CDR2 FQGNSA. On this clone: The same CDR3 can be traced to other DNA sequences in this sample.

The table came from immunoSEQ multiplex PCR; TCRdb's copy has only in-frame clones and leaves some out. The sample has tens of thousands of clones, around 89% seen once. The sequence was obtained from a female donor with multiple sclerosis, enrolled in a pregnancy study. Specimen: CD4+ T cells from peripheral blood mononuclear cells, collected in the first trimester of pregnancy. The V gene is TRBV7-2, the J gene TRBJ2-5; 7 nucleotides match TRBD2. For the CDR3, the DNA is TGTGCCAGCAGCCTTGGCCCGCGGGGGACCGGGAGGATGGCCCAGTACTTC. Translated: CASSLGPRGTGRMAQYF.